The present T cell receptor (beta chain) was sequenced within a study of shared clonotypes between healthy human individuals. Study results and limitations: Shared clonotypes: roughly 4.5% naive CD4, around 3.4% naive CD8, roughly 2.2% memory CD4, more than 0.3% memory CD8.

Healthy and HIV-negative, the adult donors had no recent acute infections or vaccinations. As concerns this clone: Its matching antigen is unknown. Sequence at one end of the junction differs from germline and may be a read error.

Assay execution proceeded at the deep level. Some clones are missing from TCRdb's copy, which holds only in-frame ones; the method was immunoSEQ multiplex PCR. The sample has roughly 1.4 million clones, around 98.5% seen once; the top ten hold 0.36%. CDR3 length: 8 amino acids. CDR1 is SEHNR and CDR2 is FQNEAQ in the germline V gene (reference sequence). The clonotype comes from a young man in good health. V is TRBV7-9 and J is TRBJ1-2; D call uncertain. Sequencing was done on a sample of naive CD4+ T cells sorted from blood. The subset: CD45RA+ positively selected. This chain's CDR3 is CASSDVFF. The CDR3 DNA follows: TGTGCCAGCAGCGATGTATTTTTC.